These T cell receptor beta chains were read from a single sample in a study of regulatory T cells in long-lasting Graves disease. TCRdb itself ran the multiplex PCR reads through MiXCR, one entry per CDR3 protein. The data show roughly 510,000 distinct CDR3 sequences, roughly 16% seen once. The data were also submitted as part of a second study, on T cells in Graves' hyperthyroidism and ophthalmopathy.

Sequences were derived from peripheral blood mononuclear cells (PBMCs), sampled at new diagnosis, from a patient treated with antithyroid drugs. These receptors originate from a man aged 18 to 30 with Graves disease. Each CDR3 is given without its conserved first and last residue. The size of a clone is reported for some rows only, either as once, few or many, or as a class for expanded clones.

clone size	V gene	J gene	CDR3 protein
few	TRBV9	TRBJ2-7	ASSAGTGVYEQY
NA	TRBV5-1	TRBJ1-4	ASSLGPQNGEKLF
many	TRBV7-9	TRBJ1-1	AGGPGNVNTEAF
NA	TRBV20-1	TRBJ2-1	SAREVGGPMGNEQF
many	TRBV6-5	TRBJ2-5	ASSYAGEETQY
NA	TRBV7-9	TRBJ1-6	ASISDSNNSPLH
many	TRBV11-2	TRBJ1-2	ASSLDLVSGYT
many	TRBV25-1	TRBJ2-1	ASSGLAGKRLQSLEQF
many	TRBV3-1	TRBJ2-7	ASSGRQEQY
NA	TRBV5-6	TRBJ1-6	ASSPPAGSPLH
NA	TRBV19	TRBJ2-7	ASSIGGRGSYEQY
few	TRBV18	TRBJ2-1	ASSPPVGLAGGPVNEQF
NA	TRBV9	TRBJ2-3	ASSADGSSTDTQY
many	TRBV27	TRBJ2-7	ASTRAGGSAYEQY
many	TRBV10-3	TRBJ1-4	AISESTGATNEKLF
many	TRBV3-1	TRBJ2-2	ASSQGTARINANTGELF
many	TRBV5-1	TRBJ2-1	ASSFGSPEYNEQF
NA	TRBV14	TRBJ2-4	ASSLSTTQRGKNIQY
many	TRBV14	TRBJ2-3	ASSPYGGGRDTQY
many	TRBV5-1	TRBJ2-7	ASSPGTVYEQY
many	TRBV12-3/TRBV12-4	TRBJ1-1	ASSLWGNTEAF
NA	TRBV13	TRBJ2-2	ASSLEVELF
many	TRBV9	TRBJ2-3	ASSVRAGEVTDTQY
few	TRBV13	TRBJ1-2	ASSLVQGRGNGYT
NA	TRBV9	TRBJ1-2	ASRQAGGYT
NA	TRBV28	TRBJ1-5	ASRRTGTVSNQPQH
NA	TRBV20-1	TRBJ1-1	SASSGTGGTEAF
few	TRBV18	TRBJ1-1	ASSPKLQGGGMNTEAF
NA	TRBV29-1	TRBJ2-3	SVATLAGLDTQY
NA	TRBV4-1	TRBJ1-2	ASSQEYGYT
many	TRBV28	TRBJ2-1	ASSWTTSYNEQF
many	TRBV6-1	TRBJ1-2	ASTPGDRRTYGYT
many	TRBV20-1	TRBJ2-5	SARWDLQETQY
many	TRBV15	TRBJ2-7	ATSRDRAGLGEQY
NA	TRBV6-5	TRBJ1-2	ASSSGTRGYT
NA	TRBV28	TRBJ2-5	ASSYVQGIQQTQETQY
few	TRBV10-1	TRBJ2-5	ASSHPTGQYRDYQETQY
many	TRBV13	TRBJ2-1	ASSPGQGVGNEQF
few	TRBV7-6	TRBJ2-7	ASSSWRGGSYEQY
few	TRBV10-3	TRBJ1-5	AISETGSQPQH
many	TRBV28	TRBJ2-7	ASRSGTSAYEQY
few	TRBV5-1	TRBJ2-3	ASSLYRRGAAPDTQY
NA	TRBV30	TRBJ2-7	AWNRVSYEQY
few	TRBV30	TRBJ2-1	AWSNRTVQF
few	TRBV4-1	TRBJ2-4	ASSQDGTGGKLAKNIQY
few	TRBV25-1	TRBJ2-2	ASSGFSGRHKINTGELF
few	TRBV5-1	TRBJ2-2	ASSLVYLGLYNTGELF
few	TRBV9	TRBJ1-2	ASSVSINMPADYGYT